The 18 T cell receptor beta chains reported below all come from one sample, sequenced in a study of human T cells and chemical hapten exposure. One entry per CDR3 protein, called by TCRdb with MiXCR from the 5' RACE reads. The sample contains about 110,000 distinct CDR3 sequences, 15% to 20% of which appear only once. Unseparated into fractions, whole blood served as the source from which total RNA was extracted. The origin of the receptors is a human donor in good health.

J is TRBJ1-5 and V is TRBV11-2; TRBD1 matches at 8 bases. CDR3 length: 16 residues. Germline CDR1 is SGHAT and CDR2 is FQNNGV. V was pared by 5 bases and J by 4 bases, with 10 bases of the junction left unmatched. The CDR3 nucleotides read TGTGCCAGCAGCCCTGGAGGAGACAGGGGAAATCAGCCCCAGCATTTT. Protein product: CASSPGGDRGNQPQHF.

This chain connects TRBV29-1 to TRBJ1-2, with 12 nucleotides matching TRBD1. With 6 bases clipped from V and 8 bases from J, the junction kept 10 bases outside the gene matches. The CDR3 consists of 14 residues. Germline CDR1 reads SQVTM; CDR2 reads ANQGSEA. The CDR3 bases are TGCAGCGTGGCCCCGGGACAGGGGGCTCTGGGCTACACCTTC. Its protein is CSVAPGQGALGYTF.

The chain joins TRBV14 to TRBJ2-7; TRBD2 is a possible D gene (6 bases). Germline CDR1 and CDR2: SGHDN and FVKESK. This CDR3 comprises 17 residues. Trimming left V 1 base short and J 2 bases short, with 18 bases between. In DNA form, the CDR3 reads TGTGCCAGCAGCCAAGGAGGCCGCCGGAGGGGAACCTACGAGCAGTACTTC. The encoded protein is CASSQGGRRRGTYEQYF.

The chain employs TRBV5-1 and TRBJ2-7, with 10 bases that match TRBD2. The J segment lost 3 bases and the V segment lost 4 bases, leaving 7 bases of the junction unmatched. CDR3 length: 15 amino acids. The germline V gene has CDR1 SGHRS and CDR2 YFSETQ. DNA for the CDR3: TGCGCCAGCAGCCCCTCTAGCGGGAGTGTCTACGAGCAGTACTTC. Its protein is CASSPSSGSVYEQYF.

This clonotype has just a few counts. The V call is TRBV6-5, the J call TRBJ1-3, with D uncertain. The CDR3 is made up of 17 amino acids. The germline gives CDR1 MNHEY, CDR2 SVGAGI. Trimming took 2 bases from V and 0 from J, leaving 14 bases between them. The DNA for the CDR3 is TGTGCCAGCAGTTACCTCCCTACTACTACCTCTGGAAACACCATATATTTT. Translating gives CASSYLPTTTSGNTIYF.

This rearrangement joins TRBV29-1 to TRBJ2-1; 14 bases match TRBD2. Trimming cost V 6 bases and J 12 bases; bases outside gene matches: 10. The CDR3 is 14 amino acids. Germline assignment: CDR1 SQVTM and CDR2 ANQGSEA. The CDR3 loop is CSVDGLAGGWGQFF. For the CDR3, the DNA is TGCAGCGTCGACGGACTAGCGGGAGGATGGGGGCAGTTCTTC.

The rearrangement joins TRBV7-9 to TRBJ2-1; a weak D match, TRBD2 (5 bases). In germline, CDR1 is SEHNR, CDR2 FQNEAQ (reference sequence). Trimming pared 8 bases from V and 0 bases from J, leaving 14 bases between. The CDR3 runs to 15 residues. The CDR3 here is CASGFLGLSYNEQFF. CDR3 nucleotide sequence: TGTGCCAGCGGGTTCTTAGGACTCTCCTACAATGAGCAGTTCTTC. Combining the CDR3 with reference TRBV7-9 and TRBJ2-1 gives the whole variable domain DTGVSQNPRHKITKRGQNVTFRCDPISEHNRLYWYRQTLGQGPEFLTYFQNEAQLEKSRLLSDRFSAERPKGSFSTLEIQRTEQGDSAMYLCASGFLGLSYNEQFFGPGTRLTVL.

This clonotype came up many times. The chain combines TRBV11-2 with TRBJ2-7, with no clear D. The CDR3 extends over 13 amino acids. Germline CDR1 is SGHAT and CDR2 is FQNNGV. The ends were cut back, 3 bases at V and 2 bases at J, with 8 bases in the middle. Here the CDR3 DNA reads TGTGCCAGCAGCTTTGGGGATGCCTACGAGCAGTACTTC. Translated, it gives CASSFGDAYEQYF.

The chain links TRBV12-3 or TRBV12-4 to TRBJ2-3; D may be TRBD1 or TRBD2 (5 bases each). The CDR3 runs to 14 residues. Trimming pared 0 bases from V and 2 bases from J, leaving 6 bases between. As DNA, the CDR3 is TGTGCCAGCAGTTTAGCGGGGACCACAGATACGCAGTATTTT. The encoded protein is CASSLAGTTDTQYF.

The chain recombines TRBV28 with TRBJ2-7, with TRBD2 matching over 8 bases. The junction had 13 bases not matched to a gene; V was cut back by 5 bases and J by 1 base. CDR1 is MDHEN, CDR2 SYDVKM, per germline. There are 17 residues in the CDR3. Written as DNA, the CDR3 is TGTGCCAGCAGTCGGTCCACCAGCGGGAGATTGTCCTACGAGCAGTACTTC. This sequence encodes CASSRSTSGRLSYEQYF.

In its sample, this clonotype was seen a few times. V usage is TRBV5-1 and J usage is TRBJ2-2; TRBD1 matches at 9 bases. The J segment lost 2 bases and the V segment lost 7 bases, leaving 3 bases of the junction unmatched. Germline CDR1 SGHRS, CDR2 YFSETQ. The CDR3 is made up of 14 amino acids. CDR3 nucleotide sequence: TGCGCCAGCGGGACAGGGCTTAACACCGGGGAGCTGTTTTTT. It yields the protein CASGTGLNTGELFF.

The chain is built from TRBV20-1 and TRBJ2-7, with 7 bases matching TRBD1. J was trimmed by 3 bases and V by 3 bases; bases with no gene match: 17. The CDR3 has 17 amino acids. Germline V gene data show CDR1 as DFQATT and CDR2 as SNEGSKA (reference sequence). This chain's CDR3 is CSARSKPYRGGHYEQYF. For the CDR3, the DNA is TGCAGTGCTAGGTCTAAGCCCTACAGGGGTGGGCACTACGAGCAGTACTTC.

The J gene is TRBJ2-7, the V gene TRBV28; D gene unclear. The germline V gene encodes CDR1 MDHEN and CDR2 SYDVKM. Between the trimmed V and J ends, which lost 8 bases and 1 base, there was a span of 6 bases. This CDR3 comprises 11 residues. As DNA, the CDR3 is TGTGCCAGCTCCGAATCCTACGAGCAGTACTTC. Protein: CASSESYEQYF.

In its sample, this clonotype was seen a few times. The chain employs TRBV29-1 and TRBJ1-5; possibly TRBD1 for D (5 bases). Trimming removed 5 bases at V and 7 bases at J, with 15 bases between. This CDR3 has 13 residues. CDR1 and CDR2 from the germline V gene are SQVTM and ANQGSEA. Here the CDR3 DNA reads TGCAGCGTTTCCCTAGGGGTGGACCAGCCCCAGCATTTT. Residues: CSVSLGVDQPQHF.

CDR3 nucleotides: TGCAGTGCCGCCCCCCTCGGCGAGCAGTACTTC. This sequence encodes CSAAPLGEQYF. This chain joins TRBV20-1 and TRBJ2-7, with unresolved D. The CDR3 is 11 residues long. Trimming took 6 bases from V and 6 from J, leaving 12 bases between them. CDR1 DFQATT and CDR2 SNEGSKA come from the germline V gene (reference sequence).

The chain carries TRBV24-1 and TRBJ1-1; 8 nucleotides line up with TRBD1. The CDR3 runs to 15 residues. The junction had 7 bases not matched to a gene; V was cut back by 4 bases and J by 4 bases. CDR1 and CDR2 from the germline V gene are KGHDR and SFDVKD. CDR3 in amino acids: CATSDRTGGGTEAFF. The CDR3, as DNA: TGTGCCACCAGTGACAGAACAGGGGGGGGCACTGAAGCTTTCTTT.

V gene TRBV19 combines with J gene TRBJ2-3; tentatively, D is TRBD1 (6 bases). Germline lookup yields CDR1 LNHDA and CDR2 SQIVND (reference sequence). V dropped 7 bases and J dropped 2 bases, with 16 bases sitting between them. The CDR3 is made up of 15 amino acids. The CDR3 DNA sequence: TGTGCCAGTACCGCGACAGGAACCTACACAGATACGCAGTATTTT. Protein product: CASTATGTYTDTQYF.

J is TRBJ2-1 and V is TRBV11-3, with a possible D match to TRBD2 (5 bases). CDR1 and CDR2 from the germline V gene are SGHNT and YENEEA. The V and J ends lost 2 bases and 5 bases respectively, with 16 bases between them. The CDR3 covers 16 residues. Here the CDR3 DNA reads TGTGCCAGCAGCTTATCTGTGCCGGGAACCCACAATGAGCAGTTCTTC. This sequence encodes CASSLSVPGTHNEQFF.